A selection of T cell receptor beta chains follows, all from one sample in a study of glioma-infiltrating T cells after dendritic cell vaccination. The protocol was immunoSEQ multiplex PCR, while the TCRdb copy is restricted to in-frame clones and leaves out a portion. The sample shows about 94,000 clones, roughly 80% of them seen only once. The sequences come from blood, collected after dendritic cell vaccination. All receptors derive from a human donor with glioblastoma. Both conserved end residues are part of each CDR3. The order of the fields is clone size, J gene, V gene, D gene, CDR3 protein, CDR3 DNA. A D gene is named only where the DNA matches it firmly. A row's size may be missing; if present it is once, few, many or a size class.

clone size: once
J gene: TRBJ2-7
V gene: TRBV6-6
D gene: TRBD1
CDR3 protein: CASSIRTGGGYEQYF
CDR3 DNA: TGTGCCAGCAGTATCCGGACAGGGGGCGGGTACGAGCAGTACTTC

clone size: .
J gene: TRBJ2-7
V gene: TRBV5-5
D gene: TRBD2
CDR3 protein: CASSSKLAGGVEIYEQYF
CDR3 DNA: TGTGCCAGCAGCTCGAAACTAGCGGGGGGAGTGGAAATCTACGAGCAGTACTTC

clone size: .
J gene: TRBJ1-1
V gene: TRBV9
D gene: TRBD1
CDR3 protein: CASSVQGGNTEAFF
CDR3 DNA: TGTGCCAGCAGCGTACAGGGGGGTAACACTGAAGCTTTCTTT

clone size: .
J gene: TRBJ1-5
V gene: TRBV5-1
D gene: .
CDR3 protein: CASSFDTNQPQHF
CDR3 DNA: TGCGCCAGCAGCTTTGACACCAATCAGCCCCAGCATTTT

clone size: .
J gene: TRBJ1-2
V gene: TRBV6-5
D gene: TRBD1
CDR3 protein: CASSRDRDNYGYTF
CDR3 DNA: TGTGCCAGCAGTCGGGACAGGGATAACTATGGCTACACCTTC

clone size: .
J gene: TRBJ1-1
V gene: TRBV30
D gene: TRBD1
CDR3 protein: CALQGAGLDTEAFF
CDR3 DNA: TGTGCCCTCCAGGGGGCAGGATTGGACACTGAAGCTTTCTTT

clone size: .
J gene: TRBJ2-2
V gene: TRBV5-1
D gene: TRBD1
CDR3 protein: CASSLKGLPGQGHTGELFF
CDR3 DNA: TGCGCCAGCAGCTTGAAAGGACTTCCAGGACAGGGTCACACCGGGGAGCTGTTTTTT

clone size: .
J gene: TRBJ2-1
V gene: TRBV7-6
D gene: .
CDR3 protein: CASSFVGGVNEQFF
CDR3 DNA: TGTGCCAGCAGCTTCGTAGGGGGGGTCAATGAGCAGTTCTTC

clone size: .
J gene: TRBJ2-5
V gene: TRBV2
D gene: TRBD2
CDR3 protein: CASSERLAGGRETQYF
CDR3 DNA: TGTGCCAGCAGTGAAAGGCTAGCGGGGGGTAGAGAGACCCAGTACTTC

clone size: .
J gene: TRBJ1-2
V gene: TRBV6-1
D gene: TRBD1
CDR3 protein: CASRQGGNYGYTF
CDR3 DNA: TGTGCCAGCAGACAGGGGGGAAACTATGGCTACACCTTC

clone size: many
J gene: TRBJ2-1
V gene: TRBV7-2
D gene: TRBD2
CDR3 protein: CASSLQAGANEQFF
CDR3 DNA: TGTGCCAGCAGCTTACAGGCGGGAGCCAATGAGCAGTTCTTC

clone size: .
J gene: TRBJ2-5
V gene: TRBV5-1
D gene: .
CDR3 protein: CASSRGLRQETQYF
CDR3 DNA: TGCGCCAGCAGCAGGGGACTTCGCCAAGAGACCCAGTACTTC

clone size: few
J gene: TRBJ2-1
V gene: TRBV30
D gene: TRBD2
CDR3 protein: CAWSAGTSVYNEQFF
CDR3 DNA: TGTGCCTGGAGCGCCGGGACTAGCGTGTACAATGAGCAGTTCTTC

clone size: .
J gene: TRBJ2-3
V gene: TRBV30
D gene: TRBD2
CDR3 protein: CAWSVWQSLAGEKDTQYF
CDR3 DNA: TGTGCCTGGAGTGTGTGGCAGTCGCTAGCGGGGGAGAAAGATACGCAGTATTTT

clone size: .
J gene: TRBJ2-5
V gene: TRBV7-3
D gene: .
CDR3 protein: CASSRIWDKETQYF
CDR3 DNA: TGTGCCAGCAGTAGGATCTGGGACAAAGAGACCCAGTACTTC

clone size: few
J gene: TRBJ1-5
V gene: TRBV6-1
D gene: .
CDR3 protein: CASRLDRGGNQPQHF
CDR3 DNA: TGTGCCAGCAGACTGGACAGAGGGGGCAATCAGCCCCAGCATTTT

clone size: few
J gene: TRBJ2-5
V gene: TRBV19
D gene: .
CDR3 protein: CASSIGLQETQYF
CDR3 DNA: TGTGCCAGTAGTATCGGGTTACAAGAGACCCAGTACTTC

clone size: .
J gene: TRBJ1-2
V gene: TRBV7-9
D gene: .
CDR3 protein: CASSFGEGYTF
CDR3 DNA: TGTGCCAGCAGCTTTGGGGAGGGCTACACCTTC

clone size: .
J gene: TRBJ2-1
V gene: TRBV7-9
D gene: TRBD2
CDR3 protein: CASQARLAGGNEQFF
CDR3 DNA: TGTGCCAGCCAGGCTAGACTAGCGGGAGGGAATGAGCAGTTCTTC

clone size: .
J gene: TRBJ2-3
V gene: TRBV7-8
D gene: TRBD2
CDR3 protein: CASSLAHRGSPQYF
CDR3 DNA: TGTGCCAGCAGCTTAGCGCATCGCGGGAGCCCGCAGTATTTT

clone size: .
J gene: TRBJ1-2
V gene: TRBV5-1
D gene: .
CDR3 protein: CASSFGAGQNYGYTF
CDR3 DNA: TGCGCCAGCAGCTTTGGGGCAGGTCAAAACTATGGCTACACCTTC

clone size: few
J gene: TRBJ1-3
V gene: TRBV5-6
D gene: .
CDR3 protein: CASSLDSRTGNTIYF
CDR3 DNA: TGTGCCAGCAGCTTGGACAGTCGAACTGGAAACACCATATATTTT

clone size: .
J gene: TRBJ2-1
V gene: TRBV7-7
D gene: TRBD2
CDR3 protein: CASSRLAGAPSSYNEQFF
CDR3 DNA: TGTGCTAGCAGCCGATTAGCGGGAGCCCCCTCCTCCTACAATGAGCAGTTCTTC

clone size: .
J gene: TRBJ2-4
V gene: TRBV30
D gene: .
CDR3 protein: CAWSSGVAKNIQYF
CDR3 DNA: TGTGCCTGGAGCTCGGGAGTAGCCAAAAACATTCAGTACTTC

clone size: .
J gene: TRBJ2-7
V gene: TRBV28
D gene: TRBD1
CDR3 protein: CASSFPGGEQYF
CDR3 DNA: TGTGCCAGCAGTTTCCCAGGGGGCGAGCAGTACTTC

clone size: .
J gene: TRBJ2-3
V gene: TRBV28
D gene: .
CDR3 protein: CASSITGTDTQYF
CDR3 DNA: TGTGCCAGCAGTATCACAGGTACAGATACGCAGTATTTT